This TCR beta chain originates from a study of blood T cell repertoires in COVID-19 (dated by TCRdb to about 2020). Concerning the study at large: Samples covering the acute and convalescent phases of COVID-19 were provided by collaborators in the United States, Italy and Spain. The prospective study material was composed of cDNA or gDNA derived from T cells, B-cell-depleted T cells, or PBMCs. HLA class I and class II types, where available, came from metadata supplied by the sample provider rather than from assay-based typing. The dataset comprised deeply sampled blood TCRbeta repertoires from subjects exposed to, actively infected with, or recovered from COVID-19. A de-identified subject ID, COVID-19 status, age in years and sex were almost always included in the sample metadata. A freely available public database, intended as a resource for researchers studying the immune response to SARS-CoV-2, is where the repertoires were released. Samples were obtained from the ongoing ImmuneRACE study (first 160 participants) and from roughly 1,300 subjects provided by 6 global collaborators.

The immunoSEQ Assay, a bias-controlled multiplex PCR, was used to amplify TCRbeta CDR3 regions from genomic DNA. In the original analysis: The number of nucleated cells in each sample was estimated from the amplification of reference gene primers within the assay. To quantify the absolute abundance of each unique TCRbeta CDR3 rearrangement, sequence reads were collapsed and filtered. For each sample, productive Simpson clonality was calculated as the square root of Simpson's diversity index across productive rearrangements. This is the immuneACCESS table as TCRdb keeps it, with only in-frame sequences that have V and J called. A part of the clones is gone; compared with another copy, unresolved V genes explain less than half, and the rest is unexplained. Clone size and the V and J calls come from that table; the DNA yielded D and trimming. The sample yields about 60,000 clones; 65% to 85% were counted once. The top ten hold 35% to 45% of the sample.

A remark on this clone: The antigen this receptor binds is unknown. The input lacks base qualities; no much larger clone sits a single base away.

Collaborating institutions collected whole blood in K2EDTA tubes following their own protocols. For TCRbeta analysis, collaborator samples were shipped as frozen whole blood, as isolated PBMCs, or as DNA extracted from either sample type. For CDR1 and CDR2, the germline V gene lists SGHTA and FQGTGA. The CDR3 spans 17 residues, from the cysteine through the phenylalanine. Of all the DNA, just the CDR3 is kept, 51 bases in frame from base 1. From V the trimming removes 4 bases and from J it removes 0 bases, while the gene matches leave 8 bases of the junction unaccounted for. Overall results and qualifications from the work: The quantity of clinical and demographic metadata differed by source and by participant and was supplied without curation.

The sequenced sample was peripheral blood. The rearrangement combines TRBV7-3 with TRBJ2-2, with 7 central nucleotides matching TRBD1. The clonotype was recovered from a human donor in a cohort sampled during active COVID-19. The CDR3 loop reads CASSSTRQGANTGELFF. At the DNA level, the sequence is TGTGCCAGCAGCTCAACGAGGCAGGGGGCGAACACCGGGGAGCTGTTTTTT.